The 5 T cell receptor beta chains given below trace back to one sample, sequenced in a study of human T cells and chemical hapten exposure. TCRdb re-analysed the RACE reads in MiXCR, keeping a single row per CDR3 protein. The sample includes around 360,000 distinct CDR3 sequences, about 6% of them seen just once. The time point denotes: patch test 2, 6 weeks after DPC sensitization. As to treatment: therapeutic diphenylcyclopropenone sensitization with weekly scalp DPC. The starting material was whole blood, obtained in connection with sensitization to the hapten diphenylcyclopropenone (DPC). These receptors were collected from a woman aged 18-29 years with alopecia areata. Some clones in this sample may be carry-over from other donors' samples.

This clonotype was recorded at least ten times. The V call is TRBV4-3, the J call TRBJ2-2, with D perhaps given as TRBD1 or TRBD2 (6 bases each). The CDR3 is made up of 16 amino acids. Between the trimmed V and J ends, which lost 4 bases and 3 bases, there was a span of 15 bases. CDR1 is LGHNA, CDR2 YSLEER, per germline. CDR3 sequence reads: CASSPAWGADTGELFF. CDR3 nucleotides: TGCGCCAGCAGCCCGGCGTGGGGGGCAGACACCGGGGAGCTGTTTTTT.

CDR3 loop: CASSDYTGGFTEAFF. The CDR3 nucleotides are TGTGCCAGCAGTGATTATACAGGGGGGTTCACTGAAGCTTTCTTT. The chain couples TRBV2 to TRBJ1-1; TRBD1 matches 8 bases. CDR1 is SNHLY, CDR2 FYNNEI, per germline. This CDR3 has 15 residues. The junction had 7 bases not matched to a gene; V was cut back by 3 bases and J by 4 bases. Full variable domain (outside the CDR3, taken from reference TRBV2 and TRBJ1-1): EPEVTQTPSHQVTQMGQEVILRCVPISNHLYFYWYRQILGQKVEFLVSFYNNEISEKSEIFDDQFSVERPDGSNFTLKIRSTKLEDSAMYFCASSDYTGGFTEAFFGQGTRLTVV.

V is TRBV27 and J is TRBJ2-7; 9 nucleotides align to TRBD2. The J segment lost 8 bases and the V segment lost 5 bases, leaving 16 bases of the junction unmatched. The CDR3 has 16 residues. Germline V gene lookup returns CDR1 MNHEY and CDR2 SMNVEV (reference sequence). CDR3 DNA sequence: TGTGCCAGCAGTCCCGCGGGGCGACTAGCGGCTCTCAAGCAGTACTTC. Its translation is CASSPAGRLAALKQYF.

Only a few counts were recorded for this clonotype. The chain is built from TRBV2 and TRBJ2-4, with 9 bases identical to TRBD1. The CDR3 runs 17 residues. CDR1 is SNHLY and CDR2 is FYNNEI in the germline V gene. V shed 3 bases and J 2 bases; nucleotides not matched to a gene: 8. The CDR3 DNA sequence: TGTGCCAGCAGTGAGTGGGGACAGGGCCTACCCAAAAACATTCAGTACTTC. Protein sequence: CASSEWGQGLPKNIQYF.

This clonotype came up a few times. The chain uses TRBV6-2 or TRBV6-3 and TRBJ2-3; D gene uncertain. The CDR3 consists of 15 residues. V was pared by 0 bases and J by 3 bases, with 10 bases between. CDR1 is MNHEY, CDR2 SVGEGT, per germline. The CDR3 spells CASSYSIESTDTQYF. Here the CDR3 DNA reads TGTGCCAGCAGTTACTCGATCGAGAGTACAGATACGCAGTATTTT.